The count of the clone carrying this T cell receptor beta chain is one. Its specificity is unknown. Other DNA variants within this sample encode the same CDR3. This sample stems from a study of cytomegalovirus exposure and HLA in healthy donors. Both 60 Vbeta primers and 13 Jbeta primers went into the PCR. Profiled with immunoSEQ multiplex PCR; TCRdb holds only in-frame clones, not every one. In the table there are roughly 130,000 clones, less than 85% of which are singletons. Findings of the study overall: For most TCR beta V segments, an earlier analysis put the productive rate at about 87% or about 30% of the time. Listed as cytomegalovirus-associated were roughly 180 TCR beta chains. Some V segments (TRBV6-2 and TRBV6-3 among them) were excluded as indistinguishable.

V was cut by 1 base and J by 8 bases, with 8 bases left in between. The CDR3 is 11 amino acids. CDR1 and CDR2 (germline): GTSNPN, SVGIG (reference sequence). This clonotype originated in a woman between 40 and 55 years old in good health and CMV-seropositive. Specimen: PBMCs. V gene TRBV30 combines with J gene TRBJ1-1; possible D gene TRBD1, 6 bases. DNA of the CDR3: TGTGCCTGGAGTGGGACAGCGGAAGCTTTCTTT. Its translation is CAWSGTAEAFF. The full variable domain, its missing parts supplied by reference TRBV30 and TRBJ1-1, is SQTIHQWPATLVQPVGSPLSLECTVEGTSNPNLYWYRQAAGRGLQLLFYSVGIGQISSEVPQNLSASRPQDRQFILSSKKLLLSDSGFYLCAWSGTAEAFFGQGTRLTVV.